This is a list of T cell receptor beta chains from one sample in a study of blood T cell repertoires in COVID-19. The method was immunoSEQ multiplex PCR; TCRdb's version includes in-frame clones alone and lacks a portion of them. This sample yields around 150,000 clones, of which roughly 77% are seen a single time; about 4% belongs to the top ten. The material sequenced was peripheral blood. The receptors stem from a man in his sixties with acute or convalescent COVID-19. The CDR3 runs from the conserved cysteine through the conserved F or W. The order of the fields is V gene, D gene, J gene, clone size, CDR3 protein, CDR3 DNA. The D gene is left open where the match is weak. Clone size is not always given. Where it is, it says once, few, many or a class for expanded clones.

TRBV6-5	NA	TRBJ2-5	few	CASSSGIGKTQYF	TGTGCCAGCAGTTCAGGGATAGGGAAGACCCAGTACTTC
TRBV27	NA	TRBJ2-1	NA	CASRLGEGEQFF	TGTGCCAGCAGACTAGGTGAAGGTGAGCAGTTCTTC
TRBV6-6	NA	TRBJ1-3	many	CASRDSGAGNTIYF	TGTGCCAGCAGGGATTCAGGGGCCGGAAACACCATATATTTT
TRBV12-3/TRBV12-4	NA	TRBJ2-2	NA	CATGQPNTGELFF	TGTGCCACTGGACAGCCGAACACCGGGGAGCTGTTTTTT
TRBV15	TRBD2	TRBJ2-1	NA	CATSRGRGSGTSGSVQFF	TGTGCCACCAGCAGAGGCCGGGGGTCCGGGACTAGCGGGTCTGTGCAGTTCTTC
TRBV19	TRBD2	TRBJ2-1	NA	CASSIDSGGYNEQFF	TGTGCCAGTAGTATAGATAGCGGGGGTTACAATGAGCAGTTCTTC
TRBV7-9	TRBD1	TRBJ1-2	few	CASSPTWGQSYGYTF	TGTGCCAGCAGCCCCACGTGGGGACAGAGCTATGGCTACACCTTC
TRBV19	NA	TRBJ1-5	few	CASSKVERQPQHF	TGTGCCAGTAGTAAGGTCGAGAGGCAGCCCCAGCATTTT
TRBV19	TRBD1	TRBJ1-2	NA	CASRLTGAYGYTF	TGTGCCAGTAGGTTGACAGGGGCCTATGGCTACACCTTC
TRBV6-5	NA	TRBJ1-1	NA	CASRESGNTEAFF	TGTGCCTCTCGGGAGTCGGGAAACACTGAAGCTTTCTTT
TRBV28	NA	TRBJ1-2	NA	CASSTHYGYTF	TGTGCCAGCAGCACTCACTATGGCTACACCTTC
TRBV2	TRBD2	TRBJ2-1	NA	CASRRTSGLWNEQFF	TGTGCCAGCAGGAGGACTAGCGGTCTGTGGAATGAGCAGTTCTTC
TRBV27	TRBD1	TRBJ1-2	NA	CASSLTGDRADYGYTF	TGTGCCAGCAGTTTAACAGGGGATAGGGCGGACTATGGCTACACCTTC
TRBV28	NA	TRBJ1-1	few	CASSPPRENTEAFF	TGTGCCAGCAGCCCACCCAGGGAGAACACTGAAGCTTTCTTT
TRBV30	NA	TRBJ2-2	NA	CAWTRREQGYGELFF	TGTGCCTGGACCCGCAGGGAACAGGGTTACGGGGAGCTGTTTTTT
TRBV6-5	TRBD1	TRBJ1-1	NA	CASSHGGQGAPEAFF	TGTGCCAGCAGTCACGGAGGTCAGGGGGCTCCTGAAGCTTTCTTT
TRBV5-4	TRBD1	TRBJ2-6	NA	CASSWGQYSGANVLTF	TGTGCCAGCAGCTGGGGACAGTACTCTGGGGCCAACGTCCTGACTTTC
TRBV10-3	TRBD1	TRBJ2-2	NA	CAISLSGTANTGELFF	TGTGCCATCAGTTTGTCCGGGACAGCGAACACCGGGGAGCTGTTTTTT
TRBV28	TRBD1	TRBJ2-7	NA	CASTVGGQGAYEQYF	TGTGCCAGCACCGTAGGGGGACAGGGGGCCTACGAGCAGTACTTC
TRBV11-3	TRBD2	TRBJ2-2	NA	CASSLATSGQPPNTGELFF	TGTGCCAGCAGCTTAGCCACTAGCGGCCAACCACCGAACACCGGGGAGCTGTTTTTT
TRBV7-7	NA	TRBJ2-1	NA	CASSPVGSNYNEQFF	TGTGCTAGCAGCCCAGTCGGGAGCAATTACAATGAGCAGTTCTTC
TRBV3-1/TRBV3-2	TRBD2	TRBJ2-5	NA	CASSQAHPLAGQETQYF	TGTGCCAGCAGCCAAGCTCATCCACTAGCGGGGCAAGAGACCCAGTACTTC
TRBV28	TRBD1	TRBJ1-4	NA	CASSPVGGQGGKLFF	TGTGCCAGCAGCCCAGTGGGGGGACAGGGAGGCAAACTGTTTTTT
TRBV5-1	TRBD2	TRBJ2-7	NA	CASSPFAGASSYEQYF	TGCGCCAGCAGCCCCTTTGCGGGAGCAAGCTCCTACGAGCAGTACTTC
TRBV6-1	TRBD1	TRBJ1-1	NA	CASSEGRQGARGAFF	TGTGCCAGCAGTGAAGGGAGACAGGGGGCGCGGGGAGCTTTCTTT
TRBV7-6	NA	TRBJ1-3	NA	CASPEAENSGNTIYF	TGTGCCAGCCCCGAGGCGGAAAACTCTGGAAACACCATATATTTT
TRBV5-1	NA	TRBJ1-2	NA	CASSWTGMDGYTF	TGCGCCAGCAGCTGGACGGGGATGGATGGCTACACCTTC
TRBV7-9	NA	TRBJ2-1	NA	CASSLAGLAVNEQFF	TGTGCCAGCAGCTTAGCGGGGTTAGCGGTCAATGAGCAGTTCTTC
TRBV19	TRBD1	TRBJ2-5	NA	CASRADRGTETQYF	TGTGCCAGTAGAGCGGACAGGGGTACAGAGACCCAGTACTTC
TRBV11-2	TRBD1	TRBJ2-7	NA	CASSLGGQVLGQYF	TGTGCCAGCAGCTTAGGGGGACAGGTACTTGGGCAGTACTTC
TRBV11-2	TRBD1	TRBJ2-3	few	CASSLRPPGTGGNTDTQYF	TGTGCCAGCAGCTTAAGGCCTCCCGGGACAGGGGGGAACACAGATACGCAGTATTTT
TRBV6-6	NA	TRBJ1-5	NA	CASRPNTGSGQPQHF	TGTGCCAGCAGACCGAACACAGGGTCTGGTCAGCCCCAGCATTTT
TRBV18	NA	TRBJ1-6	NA	CASSVQENSPLHF	TGTGCCAGCTCGGTACAGGAGAATTCACCCCTCCACTTT
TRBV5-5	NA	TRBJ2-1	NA	CASSLFKSSSYNEQFF	TGTGCCAGCAGCTTGTTTAAGTCTAGCTCCTACAATGAGCAGTTCTTC
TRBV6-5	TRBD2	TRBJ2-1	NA	CASSYSGGHNEQFF	TGTGCCAGCAGTTATTCGGGGGGGCACAATGAGCAGTTCTTC
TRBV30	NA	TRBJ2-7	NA	CAWSKGLVKSEQYF	TGTGCCTGGAGTAAGGGACTGGTGAAATCCGAGCAGTACTTC
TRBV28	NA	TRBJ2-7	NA	CASSPGAAGSLRAF	TGTGCCAGCAGCCCGGGAGCAGCAGGCTCCCTACGAGCCTTC
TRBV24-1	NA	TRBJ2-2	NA	CATSPGSRLGTGELFF	TGTGCCACCAGTCCGGGATCCCGACTCGGCACCGGGGAGCTGTTTTTT
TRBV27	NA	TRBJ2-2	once	CASSFGLQGNTGELFF	TGTGCCAGCAGTTTTGGTTTGCAGGGGAACACCGGGGAGCTGTTTTTT
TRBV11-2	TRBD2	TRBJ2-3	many	CASSLGGRAVLDTQYF	TGTGCCAGCAGCTTAGGCGGGAGGGCCGTTTTAGATACGCAGTATTTT
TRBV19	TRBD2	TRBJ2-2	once	CASSRLAGAPGELFF	TGTGCCAGTAGTCGACTAGCGGGAGCGCCCGGGGAGCTGTTTTTT
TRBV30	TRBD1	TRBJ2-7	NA	CAWTRDRAYEQYF	TGTGCCTGGACAAGGGACAGGGCCTACGAGCAGTACTTC
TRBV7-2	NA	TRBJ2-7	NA	CASSLSSGMREQYF	TGTGCCAGCAGCCTGAGCTCGGGGATGCGCGAGCAGTACTTC
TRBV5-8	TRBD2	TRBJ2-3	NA	CASSKGLAGTTDTQYF	TGTGCCAGCAGCAAGGGACTAGCGGGGACCACAGATACGCAGTATTTT
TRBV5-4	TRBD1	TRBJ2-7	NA	CASSWDSSSYEQYF	TGTGCCAGCAGCTGGGACAGTAGCTCCTACGAGCAGTACTTC